These 27 T cell receptor beta chains were all obtained from the same sample, sequenced in a study of shared clonotypes between healthy human individuals. Clones were read by immunoSEQ multiplex PCR, and TCRdb kept only the in-frame ones, dropping some. There are some 500,000 clones in the sample; roughly 80% occur only once, and 12% lies in the top ten. The specimen sequenced was PBMCs. These receptors were obtained from a middle-aged woman in good health. Some clones in this sample may be carry-over from other donors' samples.

The J gene is TRBJ2-7, the V gene TRBV27, with 8 bases that match TRBD1. The V segment lost 3 bases and the J segment 3 bases; nucleotides outside the gene matches: 1. The CDR3 is made up of 13 amino acids. The germline gives CDR1 MNHEY, CDR2 SMNVEV (reference sequence). The CDR3 loop is CASSFGQGYEQYF. In DNA, the CDR3 is TGTGCCAGCAGTTTTGGACAGGGCTACGAGCAGTACTTC.

J is TRBJ2-6 and V is TRBV28; D gene ambiguous. V lost 8 bases and J 0 bases, leaving 5 bases between the germline ends. This CDR3 is 13 amino acids long. CDR1 is MDHEN and CDR2 is SYDVKM in the germline V gene. The CDR3 protein is CASLLSGANVLTF. The CDR3 bases are TGTGCCAGCTTGCTCTCTGGGGCCAACGTCCTGACTTTC.

The V gene is TRBV5-1, the J gene TRBJ1-2; no clear D. Germline lookup yields CDR1 SGHRS and CDR2 YFSETQ. The CDR3 is made up of 16 amino acids. V gave up 0 bases and J gave up 2 bases, with 14 bases separating them. The CDR3 spells CASSLAVDASNYGYTF. As DNA, the CDR3 is TGCGCCAGCAGCTTGGCCGTTGATGCGAGCAACTATGGCTACACCTTC.

About this clone: Other DNA sequences of this sample code for an identical CDR3. This chain joins TRBV5-1 and TRBJ2-7; 7 positions agree with TRBD2. Germline V gene lookup returns CDR1 SGHRS and CDR2 YFSETQ. The CDR3 runs to 15 residues. Unmatched junction bases numbered 8, after V lost 4 bases and J lost 1 base. This CDR3 is CASSPGGGSSYEQYF. DNA of the CDR3: TGCGCCAGCAGCCCGGGGGGAGGCTCATCCTACGAGCAGTACTTC.

This clone was recorded only once. CDR3 residues: CASSSRGRGPGELFF. The CDR3, as DNA: TGTGCCAGCAGCTCGAGGGGGAGGGGTCCCGGGGAGCTGTTTTTT. The chain joins TRBV7-9 to TRBJ2-2; a possible D gene is TRBD2 (7 bases). Germline lookup yields CDR1 SEHNR and CDR2 FQNEAQ (reference sequence). The CDR3 is 15 residues long. V was shortened by 4 bases and J by 6 bases, with 15 bases between the two germline ends.

This clone was detected once. The rearrangement joins TRBV19 to TRBJ2-5; TRBD2 is a possible D gene (6 bases). V lost 5 bases and J lost 5, with 15 bases in between. The CDR3 sequence is 14 residues long. Germline CDR1 is LNHDA and CDR2 is SQIVND (reference sequence). The CDR3 protein is CASSLARGRETQYF. Here the CDR3 DNA reads TGTGCCAGTAGTCTAGCGCGAGGGAGGGAGACCCAGTACTTC.

The chain recombines TRBV7-2 with TRBJ2-3; 11 bases line up with TRBD2. CDR1 and CDR2 from the germline V gene are SGHTA and FQGNSA. The CDR3 consists of 16 residues. With V trimmed by 8 bases and J by 2 bases, 9 bases remained unmatched. The CDR3 nucleotides read TGTGCCAGCTCCTTAGCGGGAGGGCCGCCCACAGATACGCAGTATTTT. Amino acid sequence: CASSLAGGPPTDTQYF.

The chain recombines TRBV4-1 with TRBJ2-1; D unresolved. Deletions cut 0 bases from V and 0 bases from J, with 3 bases between. The CDR3 has 14 residues. Per the germline V gene, CDR1 is MGHRA and CDR2 is YSYEKL. The CDR3 coding sequence is TGCGCCAGCAGCCAAGAACCCTCCTACAATGAGCAGTTCTTC. Residues: CASSQEPSYNEQFF.

V and J are TRBV2 and TRBJ2-7, with a tentative D call TRBD1 (6 bases). The V end was cut by 6 bases, the J end by 0 bases, with 12 bases between. The CDR3 runs to 14 residues. Germline V gene lookup returns CDR1 SNHLY and CDR2 FYNNEI. The chain's CDR3 is CASSPDRASYEQYF. The CDR3 DNA reads as TGTGCCAGCAGCCCGGACAGAGCCTCCTACGAGCAGTACTTC.

This clone was observed a few times. CDR3 protein: CASSMNREVGQPQHF. The CDR3 bases are TGTGCCAGTAGTATGAACAGGGAAGTTGGTCAGCCCCAGCATTTT. The gene calls are TRBV19 and TRBJ1-5; the D gene is possibly TRBD1 (6 bases). The CDR3 is 15 residues long. Per germline, CDR1 LNHDA and CDR2 SQIVND (reference sequence). Between the trimmed V and J ends, which lost 3 bases and 6 bases, there was a span of 15 bases. The full variable domain, completed using reference TRBV19 and TRBJ1-5, is DGGITQSPKYLFRKEGQNVTLSCEQNLNHDAMYWYRQDPGQGLRLIYYSQIVNDFQKGDIAEGYSVSREKKESFPLTVTSAQKNPTAFYLCASSMNREVGQPQHFGDGTRLSIL.

A few counts support this clone. V usage is TRBV4-3 and J usage is TRBJ1-3; D is possibly TRBD1 (6 bases). V was cut by 5 bases and J by 0 bases, with 14 bases left in between. CDR1 and CDR2 (germline): LGHNA, YSLEER. CDR3 length equals 16 residues. For the CDR3, the DNA is TGCGCCAGCAGCTTGAGTGGGGGCGACTCTGGAAACACCATATATTTT. It translates to CASSLSGGDSGNTIYF.

This sequence joins TRBV7-9 and TRBJ2-4, with 9 bases that match TRBD1. V lost 5 bases and J lost 9; bases outside the gene matches: 8. Germline lookup yields CDR1 SEHNR and CDR2 FQNEAQ (reference sequence). This CDR3 is 14 amino acids long. The CDR3 region has the DNA TGTGCCAGCAGCCCGAGGGGACAGGGCGGCATTCAGTACTTC. This gives the protein CASSPRGQGGIQYF.

This rearrangement joins TRBV6-1 to TRBJ1-1; unclear D gene. The V gene lost 8 bases and the J gene lost 5 bases, with 12 bases spanning the gap. Germline assignment: CDR1 MNHNS and CDR2 SASEGT. This CDR3 comprises 12 residues. CDR3 region: CASLLGVTEAFF. Here the CDR3 DNA reads TGTGCCAGCCTTCTCGGGGTAACTGAAGCTTTCTTT.

The chain couples TRBV19 to TRBJ2-5; D gene ambiguous. V lost 4 bases and J lost 3, with 9 bases in between. Germline CDR1 is LNHDA and CDR2 is SQIVND (reference sequence). The CDR3 is 13 residues long. The CDR3, as DNA: TGTGCCAGTAGTACGGGTGTGGAAGAGACCCAGTACTTC. Protein sequence: CASSTGVEETQYF.

The chain combines TRBV15 with TRBJ1-5; D unclear. V lost 0 bases, J lost 3 bases, and 6 bases lay in between. The CDR3 is 14 amino acids. Germline V gives CDR1 LNHNV, CDR2 YYDKDF (reference sequence). The CDR3 bases are TGTGCCACCAGCAGAGAAGGTTTCAATCAGCCCCAGCATTTT. Protein product: CATSREGFNQPQHF.

The gene calls are TRBV25-1 and TRBJ1-4; 9 bases align to TRBD1. V trimming: 1 base; J trimming: 8 bases; junction bases outside the gene matches: 8. Germline values: CDR1 MGHDK, CDR2 SYGVNS. The CDR3 is 16 amino acids. CDR3 nucleotide sequence: TGTGCCAGCAGTGAATCTAGGACAGGGGTTGAGGAAAAACTGTTTTTT. Protein sequence: CASSESRTGVEEKLFF.

Details on this clone: A far larger clone is one nucleotide away, so this likely arose from a read error. Other DNA sequences in the same sample also yield this CDR3. This chain connects TRBV30 to TRBJ2-3; possibly TRBD1 or TRBD2 for D (6 bases each). The CDR3 sequence is 15 residues long. Germline V lookup: CDR1 GTSNPN, CDR2 SVGIG (reference sequence). The CDR3 loop reads CAWSQETGGTDTQYF. As DNA, the CDR3 is TGTGCCTGGAGTCAGGAAACCGGGGGCACAGACACGCAGTATTTT. The full variable domain, rest sourced from reference TRBV30 and TRBJ2-3, is SQTIHQWPATLVQPVGSPLSLECTVEGTSNPNLYWYRQAAGRGLQLLFYSVGIGQISSEVPQNLSASRPQDRQFILSSKKLLLSDSGFYLCAWSQETGGTDTQYFGPGTRLTVL.

V gene TRBV29-1 combines with J gene TRBJ2-7; no clear D gene. CDR3 size: 12 residues. V was trimmed by 1 base and J by 5 bases, leaving 9 bases between them. CDR1 SQVTM and CDR2 ANQGSEA come from the germline V gene. The CDR3 nucleotides read TGCAGCGTTGAAGGTCCGGGCAACGAGCAGTACTTC. Translated: CSVEGPGNEQYF.

About this clone itself: A read error may be the cause here, since a much bigger clone is one base away. CDR3 in amino acids: CASSLDYYNEQFF. The CDR3 bases are TGTGCCAGCAGTTTAGACTACTACAATGAGCAGTTCTTC. J is TRBJ2-1 and V is TRBV28; D possibly corresponds to TRBD2 (5 bases). The CDR3 sequence is 13 residues long. CDR1 MDHEN and CDR2 SYDVKM come from the germline V gene. V lost 2 bases and J 3 bases, leaving 5 bases between the germline ends.

The genes are TRBV19 and TRBJ2-1, with a tentative D call TRBD1 (5 bases). Germline V gives CDR1 LNHDA, CDR2 SQIVND (reference sequence). The CDR3 consists of 14 residues. V was trimmed by 4 bases and J by 4 bases, leaving 11 bases between them. In DNA form, the CDR3 reads TGTGCCAGTAGTAGCCCGGACAAATACAATGAGCAGTTCTTC. It codes for CASSSPDKYNEQFF. Supplemented by reference TRBV19 and TRBJ2-1, the full variable domain reads DGGITQSPKYLFRKEGQNVTLSCEQNLNHDAMYWYRQDPGQGLRLIYYSQIVNDFQKGDIAEGYSVSREKKESFPLTVTSAQKNPTAFYLCASSSPDKYNEQFFGPGTRLTVL.

This chain connects TRBV9 to TRBJ2-7; TRBD2 might be the D (5 bases). The CDR3 covers 14 residues. Per germline, CDR1 SGDLS and CDR2 YYNGEE. Trimming took off 4 bases at V and 5 bases at J, with 16 bases between the two ends. CDR3 sequence: CASSSRDSADEQYF. DNA for the CDR3: TGTGCCAGCAGCTCCCGCGATAGCGCAGACGAGCAGTACTTC.

The V and J genes are TRBV4-2 and TRBJ2-7, with D tentatively TRBD2 (6 bases). This CDR3 spans 15 amino acids. The V gene's germline CDR1 is LGHNA and CDR2 YNFKEQ. Trimming stripped 0 bases from V and 4 bases from J, with 13 bases between. The CDR3 spells CASSQEVAGSYEQYF. The CDR3 nucleotides are TGTGCCAGCAGCCAAGAGGTGGCGGGGTCGTACGAGCAGTACTTC.

This clone was recorded only once. This chain joins TRBV7-2 and TRBJ2-7; TRBD2 might be the D (6 bases). This CDR3 region has 16 residues. V was cut by 1 base and J by 5 bases, with 18 bases left in between. Germline V lookup: CDR1 SGHTA, CDR2 FQGNSA. The CDR3 DNA follows: TGTGCCAGCAGCTTAGTGGTTTTGCGGGATAGGGACGAGCAGTACTTC. Translating gives CASSLVVLRDRDEQYF.

This clone was seen only once. With a far larger clone one base away, a read error is the likely cause. This chain links TRBV4-1 with TRBJ1-5; D not certain. V dropped 2 bases and J dropped 1 base, with 12 bases sitting between them. The CDR3 runs to 16 residues. Germline CDR1 MGHRA, CDR2 YSYEKL. The CDR3, as DNA: TGCGCCAGCAGCCAAAATGGAGGTTGGAGCAATCAGCCCCAGCATTTT. Amino acid sequence: CASSQNGGWSNQPQHF.

V usage is TRBV7-2 and J usage is TRBJ2-1; D is uncertain. V was cut by 2 bases and J by 0 bases, with 8 bases left in between. The CDR3 sequence is 15 residues long. The germline CDR1 and CDR2 sequences are SGHTA and FQGNSA. The DNA of the CDR3 is TGTGCCAGCAGCTTATGGGCAGACTCCTACAATGAGCAGTTCTTC. Its protein is CASSLWADSYNEQFF. Full variable domain (rest looked up from reference TRBV7-2 and TRBJ2-1): GAGVSQSPSNKVTEKGKDVELRCDPISGHTALYWYRQSLGQGLEFLIYFQGNSAPDKSGLPSDRFSAERTGGSVSTLTIQRTQQEDSAVYLCASSLWADSYNEQFFGPGTRLTVL.

The chain employs TRBV28 and TRBJ2-1, with a possible D match to TRBD2 (5 bases). CDR3 length equals 11 residues. V gave up 3 bases and J gave up 11 bases, with 8 bases separating them. Per the germline V gene, CDR1 is MDHEN and CDR2 is SYDVKM. The CDR3, as DNA: TGTGCCAGCAGTTTCCGGGAACAGCAGTTCTTC. It is translated as CASSFREQQFF.

This clone has only one observation. This chain uses TRBV6-6 with TRBJ1-4; TRBD1 might be the D (5 bases). CDR3 size: 13 residues. V lost 7 bases to trimming and J lost 6 bases, with 12 bases between them. Germline assignment: CDR1 MNHNY and CDR2 SVGAGI (reference sequence). The DNA of the CDR3 is TGTGCCAGCAATGCGGGGGATCATGAAAAACTGTTTTTT. Protein product: CASNAGDHEKLFF.